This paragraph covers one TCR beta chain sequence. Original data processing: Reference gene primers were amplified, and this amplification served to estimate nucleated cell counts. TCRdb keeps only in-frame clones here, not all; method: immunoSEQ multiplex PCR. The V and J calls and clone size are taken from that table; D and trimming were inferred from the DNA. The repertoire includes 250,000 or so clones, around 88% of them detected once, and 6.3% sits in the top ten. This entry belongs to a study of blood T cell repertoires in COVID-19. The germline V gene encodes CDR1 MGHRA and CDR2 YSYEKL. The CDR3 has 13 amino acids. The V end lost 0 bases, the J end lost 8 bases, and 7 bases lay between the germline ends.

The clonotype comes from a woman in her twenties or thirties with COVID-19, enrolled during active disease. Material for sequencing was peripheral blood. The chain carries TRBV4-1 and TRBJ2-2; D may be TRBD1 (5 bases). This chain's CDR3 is CASSQERGGELFF. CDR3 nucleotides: TGCGCCAGCAGCCAAGAAAGGGGAGGGGAGCTGTTTTTT.